This T cell receptor beta chain was retrieved from a study of early T cells in non-severe SARS-CoV-2 infection. Study-level information: Unsorted whole blood bulk RNA was sequenced, with unpaired chains.

Ten or more counts support this clonotype. Trimming removed 4 bases at V and 8 bases at J, with 20 bases between. This CDR3 contains 15 residues. The germline V gene has CDR1 SGHKS and CDR2 YYEKEE (reference sequence). Attachment of unique molecular identifiers was made to individual cDNA molecules. TCRdb called the 5' RACE reads again in MiXCR, with one record for every CDR3 protein. The table records about 48,000 distinct CDR3 sequences, approximately 8.1% of them present only once. This clonotype originated in an adult who was a healthcare worker with PCR-confirmed SARS-CoV-2 infection or an uninfected control (not recorded which). The V and J genes are TRBV5-5 and TRBJ2-3, with unresolved D. Material for sequencing was whole blood. CDR3 amino acids: CASSPEPSRLFTQYF. In DNA form, the CDR3 reads TGTGCCAGCAGCCCGGAACCTAGTAGGCTTTTTACGCAGTATTTT.